This T cell receptor beta chain originates from a study of cytomegalovirus exposure and HLA in healthy donors. Study-level results: Among TCR beta chains, those listed as cytomegalovirus-associated numbered some 160. A later analysis linked roughly 17,000 TCR beta sequences to HLA alleles at 0.05 false discovery rate. Some segments of the V type, notably TRBV6-2 and TRBV6-3, were excluded as indistinguishable. Most TCRs appeared rarely, but some public TCRs recurred in many donors.

To note about this clone: The antigen is unknown.

The V end was cut by 4 bases, the J end by 6 bases, with 17 bases between. The CDR3 is made up of 15 amino acids. Germline values: CDR1 SGHRS, CDR2 YFSETQ. In the PCR, 60 Vbeta and 13 Jbeta primers were used. Data came from immunoSEQ multiplex PCR; TCRdb stores just in-frame clones and leaves some out. Among 80,000 or so clones, roughly two thirds were seen once, and the ten largest hold 4% to 5%. The rearrangement links TRBV5-1 to TRBJ2-1; D perhaps matches TRBD1 (6 bases). Sequencing was carried out using PBMCs. This TCR was recovered from a man between 60 and 70 years old in good health and CMV-seropositive. CDR3 sequence: CASSLAQGRINEQFF. CDR3 DNA: TGCGCCAGCAGCCTGGCCCAGGGGCGGATCAATGAGCAGTTCTTC.